This TCR beta chain was found in a study of blood T cell repertoires in COVID-19. Background on the study: Researchers got acute and convalescent COVID-19 samples from the United States, Italy and Spain. Sources were T cells, B-cell-depleted T cells, or PBMCs; the material itself was cDNA or gDNA.

Germline-derived CDR1 and CDR2 are SGHRS and YFSETQ. The CDR3 has 15 residues. The V and J ends lost 0 bases and 4 bases, in that order; junction bases with no gene match: 5. How the authors handled the data: Amplifying reference gene primers gave estimates of nucleated cell counts. Some clones are missing from TCRdb's copy, which holds only in-frame ones; the method was immunoSEQ multiplex PCR. The V and J calls and clone size come from that table; D and trimming were worked out from the DNA. The table has approximately 80,000 clones, about 76% seen once. Sequenced material: peripheral blood. This sequence joins TRBV5-1 and TRBJ2-5, with 8 bases lining up with TRBD2. This clonotype originated in an elderly man with acute or convalescent COVID-19. The CDR3 sequence is CASSLALAGSETQYF. The CDR3, as DNA: TGCGCCAGCAGCTTGGCGTTAGCGGGATCAGAGACCCAGTACTTC.